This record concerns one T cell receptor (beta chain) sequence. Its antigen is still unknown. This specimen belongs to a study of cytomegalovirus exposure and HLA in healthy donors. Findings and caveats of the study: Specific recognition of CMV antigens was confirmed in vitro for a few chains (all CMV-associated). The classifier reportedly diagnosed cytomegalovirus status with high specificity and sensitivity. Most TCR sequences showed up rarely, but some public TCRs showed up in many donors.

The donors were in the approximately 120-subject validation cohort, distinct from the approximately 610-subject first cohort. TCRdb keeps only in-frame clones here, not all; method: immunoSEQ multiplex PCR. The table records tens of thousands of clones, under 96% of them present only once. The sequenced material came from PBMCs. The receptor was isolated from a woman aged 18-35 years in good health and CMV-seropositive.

The CDR3 is CASSTADYGYTF. CDR3 in DNA: TGCGCCAGCAGCACGGCGGACTATGGCTACACCTTC. The chain carries TRBV5-1 and TRBJ1-2, with D hard to call. The CDR3 loop spans 12 amino acids. V was clipped by 4 bases and J by 3 bases, with 7 bases between them. The germline V gene encodes CDR1 SGHRS and CDR2 YFSETQ.